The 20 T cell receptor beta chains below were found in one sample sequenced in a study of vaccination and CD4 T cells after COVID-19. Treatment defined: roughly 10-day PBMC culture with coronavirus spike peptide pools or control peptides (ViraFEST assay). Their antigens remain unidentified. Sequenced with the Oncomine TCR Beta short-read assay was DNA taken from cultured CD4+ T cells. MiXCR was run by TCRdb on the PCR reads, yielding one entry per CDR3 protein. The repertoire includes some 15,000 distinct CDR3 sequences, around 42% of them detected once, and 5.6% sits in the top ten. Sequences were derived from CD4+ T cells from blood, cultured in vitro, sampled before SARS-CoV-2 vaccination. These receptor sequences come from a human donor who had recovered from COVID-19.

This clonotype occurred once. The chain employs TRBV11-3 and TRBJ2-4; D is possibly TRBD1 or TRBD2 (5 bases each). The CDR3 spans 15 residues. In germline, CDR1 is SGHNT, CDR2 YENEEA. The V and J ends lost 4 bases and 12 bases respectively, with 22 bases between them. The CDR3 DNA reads TGTGCCAGCAGCTCTGGCGTGGGACCCCTAGTGGGTCAGTACTTC. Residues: CASSSGVGPLVGQYF. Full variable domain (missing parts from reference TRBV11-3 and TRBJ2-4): EAGVVQSPRYKIIEKKQPVAFWCNPISGHNTLYWYLQNLGQGPELLIRYENEEAVDDSQLPKDRFSAERLKGVDSTLKIQPAELGDSAVYLCASSSGVGPLVGQYFGAGTRLSVL.

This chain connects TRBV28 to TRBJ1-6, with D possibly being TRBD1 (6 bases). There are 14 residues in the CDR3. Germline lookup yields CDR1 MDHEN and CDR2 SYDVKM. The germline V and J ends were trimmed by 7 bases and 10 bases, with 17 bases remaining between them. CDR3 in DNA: TGTGCCAGCAAACTACAGGGAGGAGGATCACCCCTCCACTTT. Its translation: CASKLQGGGSPLHF.

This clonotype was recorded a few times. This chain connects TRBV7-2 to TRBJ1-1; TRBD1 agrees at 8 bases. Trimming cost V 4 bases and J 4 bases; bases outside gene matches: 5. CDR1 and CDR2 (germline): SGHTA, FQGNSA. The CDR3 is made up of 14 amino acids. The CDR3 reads CASSSGTGRTEAFF. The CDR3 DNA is TGTGCCAGCAGCTCAGGGACAGGCCGCACTGAAGCTTTCTTT.

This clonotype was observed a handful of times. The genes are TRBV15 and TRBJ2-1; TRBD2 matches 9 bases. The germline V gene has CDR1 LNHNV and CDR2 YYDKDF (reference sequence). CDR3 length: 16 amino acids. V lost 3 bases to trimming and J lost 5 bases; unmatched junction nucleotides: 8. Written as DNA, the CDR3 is TGTGCCACCAGCAGGGGGGCAGCGGGGGGCCACAATGAGCAGTTCTTC. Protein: CATSRGAAGGHNEQFF.

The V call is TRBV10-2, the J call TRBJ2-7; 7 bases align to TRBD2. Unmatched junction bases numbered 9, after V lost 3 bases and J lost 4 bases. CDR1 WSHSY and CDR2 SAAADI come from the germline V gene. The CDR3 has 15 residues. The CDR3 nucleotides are TGCGCCAGCAGTGAATCAAGCGGGAACGGGTACGAGCAGTACTTC. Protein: CASSESSGNGYEQYF.

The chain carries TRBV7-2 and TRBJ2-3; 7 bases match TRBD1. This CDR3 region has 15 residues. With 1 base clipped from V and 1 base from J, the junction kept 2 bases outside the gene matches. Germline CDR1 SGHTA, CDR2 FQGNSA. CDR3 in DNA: TGTGCCAGCAGCTTAGTAGGGGGCGGCACAGATACGCAGTATTTT. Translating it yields CASSLVGGGTDTQYF.

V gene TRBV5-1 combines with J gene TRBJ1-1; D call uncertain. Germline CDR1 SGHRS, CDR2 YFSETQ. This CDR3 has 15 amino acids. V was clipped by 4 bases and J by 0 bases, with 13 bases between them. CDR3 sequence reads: CASSVGANMNTEAFF. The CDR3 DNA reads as TGCGCCAGCAGCGTCGGTGCCAACATGAACACTGAAGCTTTCTTT.

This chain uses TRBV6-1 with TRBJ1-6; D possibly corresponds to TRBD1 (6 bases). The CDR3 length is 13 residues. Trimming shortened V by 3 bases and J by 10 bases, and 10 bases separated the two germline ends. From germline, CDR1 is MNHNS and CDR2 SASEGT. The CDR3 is CASSDRGTSPLHF. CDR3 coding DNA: TGTGCCAGCAGTGACAGGGGTACCTCACCCCTCCACTTT.

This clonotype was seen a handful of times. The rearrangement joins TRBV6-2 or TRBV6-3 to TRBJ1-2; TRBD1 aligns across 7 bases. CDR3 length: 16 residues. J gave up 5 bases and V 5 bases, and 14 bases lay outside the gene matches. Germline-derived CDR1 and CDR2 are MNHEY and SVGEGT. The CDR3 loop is CASSTESRQGKYGYTF. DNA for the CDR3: TGTGCCAGCAGTACCGAGAGCCGACAGGGAAAGTATGGCTACACCTTC.

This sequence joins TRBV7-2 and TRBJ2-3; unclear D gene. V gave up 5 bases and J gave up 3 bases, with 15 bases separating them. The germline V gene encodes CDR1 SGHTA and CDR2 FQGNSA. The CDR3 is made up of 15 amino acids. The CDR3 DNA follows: TGTGCCAGCAGCCCCCCCGCGAAGGGAACAGATACGCAGTATTTT. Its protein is CASSPPAKGTDTQYF.

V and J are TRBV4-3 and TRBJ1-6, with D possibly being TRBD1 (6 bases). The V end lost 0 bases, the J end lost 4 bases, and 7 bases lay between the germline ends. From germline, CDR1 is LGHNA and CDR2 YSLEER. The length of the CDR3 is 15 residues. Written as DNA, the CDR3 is TGCGCCAGCAGCCAAGATGGACAGTATAATTCACCCCTCCACTTT. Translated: CASSQDGQYNSPLHF.

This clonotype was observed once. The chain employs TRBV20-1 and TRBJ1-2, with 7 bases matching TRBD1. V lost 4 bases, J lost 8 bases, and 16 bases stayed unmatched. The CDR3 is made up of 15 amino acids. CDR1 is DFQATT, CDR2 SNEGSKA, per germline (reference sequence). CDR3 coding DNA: TGCAGTGCTATAGACCCCAGGGGGGGGGCGGAGGGCTACACCTTC. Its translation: CSAIDPRGGAEGYTF.

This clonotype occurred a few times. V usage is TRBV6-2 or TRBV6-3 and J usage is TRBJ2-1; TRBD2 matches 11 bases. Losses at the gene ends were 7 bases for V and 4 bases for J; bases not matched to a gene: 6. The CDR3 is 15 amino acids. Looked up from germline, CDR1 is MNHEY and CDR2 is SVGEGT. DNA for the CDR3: TGTGCCAGCACCTTAGCGGGGGGGCCTTACAATGAGCAGTTCTTC. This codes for CASTLAGGPYNEQFF.

The CDR3 sequence: CASSWGRGSTGELFF. The CDR3 nucleotides are TGTGCCAGCAGTTGGGGCAGGGGAAGCACCGGGGAGCTGTTTTTT. V gene TRBV12-3 or TRBV12-4 combines with J gene TRBJ2-2; tentatively, D is TRBD1 (6 bases). V lost 4 bases and J lost 4, with 13 bases in between. The CDR3 is 15 amino acids.

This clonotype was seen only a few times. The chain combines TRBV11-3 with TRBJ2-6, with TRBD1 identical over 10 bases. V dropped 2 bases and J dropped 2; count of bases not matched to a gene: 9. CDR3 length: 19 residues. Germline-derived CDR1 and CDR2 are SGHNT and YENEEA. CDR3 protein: CASSLRSGTGVPGANVLTF. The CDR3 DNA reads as TGTGCCAGCAGCTTAAGATCCGGGACAGGGGTCCCTGGGGCCAACGTCCTGACTTTC.

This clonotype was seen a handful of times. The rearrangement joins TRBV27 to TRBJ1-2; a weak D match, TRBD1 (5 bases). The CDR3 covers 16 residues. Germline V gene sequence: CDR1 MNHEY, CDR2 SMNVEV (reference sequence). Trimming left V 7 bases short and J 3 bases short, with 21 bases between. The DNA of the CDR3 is TGTGCCAGCAAATCCGTCCGGGACGGGGATCACTATGGCTACACCTTC. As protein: CASKSVRDGDHYGYTF.

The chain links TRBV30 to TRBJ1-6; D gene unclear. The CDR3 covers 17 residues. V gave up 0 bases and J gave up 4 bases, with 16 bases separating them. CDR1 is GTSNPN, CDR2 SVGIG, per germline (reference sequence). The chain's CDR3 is CAWSVFRSGSYNSPLHF. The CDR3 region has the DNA TGTGCCTGGAGTGTATTCCGGTCCGGGAGTTATAATTCACCCCTCCACTTT.

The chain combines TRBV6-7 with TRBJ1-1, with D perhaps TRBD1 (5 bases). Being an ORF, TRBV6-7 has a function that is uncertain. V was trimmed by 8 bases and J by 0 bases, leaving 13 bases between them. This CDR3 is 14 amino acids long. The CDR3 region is CASASGRLNTEAFF. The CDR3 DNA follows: TGTGCCAGCGCATCGGGGCGGTTGAACACTGAAGCTTTCTTT.

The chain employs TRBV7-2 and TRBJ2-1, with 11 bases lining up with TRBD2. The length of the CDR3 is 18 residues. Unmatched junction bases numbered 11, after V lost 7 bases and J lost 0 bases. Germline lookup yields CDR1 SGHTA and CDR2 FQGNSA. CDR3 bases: TGTGCCAGCACATATAGGGGTAGCGGGAGGGACTCCTACAATGAGCAGTTCTTC. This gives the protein CASTYRGSGRDSYNEQFF.

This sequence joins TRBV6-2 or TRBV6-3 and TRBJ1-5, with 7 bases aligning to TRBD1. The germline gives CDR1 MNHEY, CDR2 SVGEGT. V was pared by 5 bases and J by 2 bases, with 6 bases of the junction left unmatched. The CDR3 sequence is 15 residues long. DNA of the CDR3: TGTGCCAGCAGTCCCAGGGGGATAGGCAATCAGCCCCAGCATTTT. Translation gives CASSPRGIGNQPQHF.